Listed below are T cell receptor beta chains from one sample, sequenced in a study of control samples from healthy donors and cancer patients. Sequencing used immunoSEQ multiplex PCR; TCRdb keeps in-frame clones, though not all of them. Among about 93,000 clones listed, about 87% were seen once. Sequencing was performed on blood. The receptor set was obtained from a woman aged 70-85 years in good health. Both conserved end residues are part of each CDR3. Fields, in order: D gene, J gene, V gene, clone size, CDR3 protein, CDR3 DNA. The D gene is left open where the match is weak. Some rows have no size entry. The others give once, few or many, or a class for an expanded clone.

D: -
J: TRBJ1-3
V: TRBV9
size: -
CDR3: CASSVGPGASGNTIYF
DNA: TGTGCCAGCAGCGTAGGCCCAGGCGCCTCTGGAAACACCATATATTTT

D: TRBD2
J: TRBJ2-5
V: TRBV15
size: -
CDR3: CATSNGGRGETQYF
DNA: TGTGCCACCAGCAACGGCGGGAGGGGAGAGACCCAGTACTTC

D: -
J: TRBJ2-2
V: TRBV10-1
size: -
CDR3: CASSRSTGELFF
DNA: TGCGCCAGCAGTAGGTCTACGGGGGAGCTGTTTTTT

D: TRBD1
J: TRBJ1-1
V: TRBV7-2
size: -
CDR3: CASSSSTGGTEAFF
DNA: TGTGCCAGCAGCTCCTCGACAGGGGGTACTGAAGCTTTCTTT

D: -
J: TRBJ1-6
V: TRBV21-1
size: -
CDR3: CASTPSGGAQGNRPLHF
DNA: TGTGCCAGCACCCCGTCGGGGGGGGCACAGGGGAATAGGCCCCTCCACTTT

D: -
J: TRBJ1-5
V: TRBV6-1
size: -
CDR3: CASSESYSQPQHF
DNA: TGTGCCAGCAGTGAGAGTTATTCCCAGCCCCAGCATTTT

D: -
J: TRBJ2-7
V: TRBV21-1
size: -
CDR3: CASSKGKTCSYEQYF
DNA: TGTGCCAGCAGCAAGGGAAAGACCTGCTCCTACGAGCAGTACTTC

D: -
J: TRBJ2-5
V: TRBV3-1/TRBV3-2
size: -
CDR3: CASSEDSRVETQYF
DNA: TGTGCCAGCAGCGAGGACTCAAGAGTTGAGACCCAGTACTTC

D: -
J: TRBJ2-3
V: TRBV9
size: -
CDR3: CASSVVSSSTDTQYF
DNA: TGTGCCAGCAGCGTAGTTTCTAGCAGTACAGATACGCAGTATTTT

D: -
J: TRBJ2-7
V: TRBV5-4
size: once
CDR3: CASSPSAGQSTYEQYF
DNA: TGTGCCAGCAGCCCTTCCGCGGGACAGTCTACCTACGAGCAGTACTTC

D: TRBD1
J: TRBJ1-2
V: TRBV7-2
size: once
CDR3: CASSLTSTGTAYGYTF
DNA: TGTGCCAGCAGCTTGACCTCTACCGGGACAGCGTATGGCTACACCTTC

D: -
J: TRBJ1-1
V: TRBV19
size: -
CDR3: CASRKGTWNTEAFF
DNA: TGTGCCAGTAGAAAGGGAACTTGGAACACTGAAGCTTTCTTT

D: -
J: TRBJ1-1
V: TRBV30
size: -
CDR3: CAWSRGSLNTEAFF
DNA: TGTGCCTGGAGTAGGGGTTCTCTTAACACTGAAGCTTTCTTT

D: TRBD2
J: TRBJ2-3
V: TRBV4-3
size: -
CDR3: CASSQEASGGDTQYF
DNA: TGCGCCAGCAGCCAAGAGGCTAGCGGGGGAGATACGCAGTATTTT

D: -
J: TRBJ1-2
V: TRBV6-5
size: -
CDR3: CASRLTGYGYTF
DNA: TGTGCCAGCAGATTGACAGGATACGGCTACACCTTC

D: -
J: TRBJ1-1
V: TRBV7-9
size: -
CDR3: CASSPGAGWNTEAFF
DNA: TGTGCCAGCAGCCCCGGTGCCGGATGGAACACTGAAGCTTTCTTT

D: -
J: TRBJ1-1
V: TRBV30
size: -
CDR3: CAWSKGLSNTEAFF
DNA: TGTGCCTGGAGTAAGGGACTATCCAACACTGAAGCTTTCTTT

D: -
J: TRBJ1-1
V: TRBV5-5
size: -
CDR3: CASSLRRPNTEAFF
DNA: TGTGCCAGCAGCTTAAGAAGGCCAAACACTGAAGCTTTCTTT

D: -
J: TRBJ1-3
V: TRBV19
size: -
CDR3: CASSRRGGSGNTIYF
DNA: TGTGCCAGTAGTCGCCGAGGAGGCTCTGGAAACACCATATATTTT

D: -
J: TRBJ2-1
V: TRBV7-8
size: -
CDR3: CASSGHLSTGYNEQFF
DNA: TGTGCCAGCAGCGGTCATCTTTCCACGGGCTACAATGAGCAGTTCTTC

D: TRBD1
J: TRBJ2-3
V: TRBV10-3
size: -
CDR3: CAAGQGSTDTQYF
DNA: TGTGCCGCTGGACAGGGGAGCACAGATACGCAGTATTTT

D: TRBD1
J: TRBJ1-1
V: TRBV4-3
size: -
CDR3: CASSQAGQAVLNTEAFF
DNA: TGCGCCAGCAGCCAAGCGGGACAGGCCGTTCTGAACACTGAAGCTTTCTTT

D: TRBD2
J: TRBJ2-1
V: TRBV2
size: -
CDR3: CASSELAVRNEQFF
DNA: TGTGCCAGCAGTGAGCTAGCGGTTAGGAATGAGCAGTTCTTC

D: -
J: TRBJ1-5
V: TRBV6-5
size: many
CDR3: CASSSGGSNQPQHF
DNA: TGTGCCAGCAGTTCGGGGGGCAGCAATCAGCCCCAGCATTTT

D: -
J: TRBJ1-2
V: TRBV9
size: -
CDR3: CASSSRVGYTF
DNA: TGTGCCAGCAGCTCCCGAGTGGGCTACACCTTC

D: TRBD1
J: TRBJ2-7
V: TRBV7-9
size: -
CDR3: CASSPAQKKQGAGFYEQYF
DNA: TGTGCCAGCAGCCCTGCACAAAAAAAACAGGGGGCCGGTTTCTACGAGCAGTACTTC

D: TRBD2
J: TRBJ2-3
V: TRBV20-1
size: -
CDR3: CSASSLAGATDTQYF
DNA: TGCAGTGCTAGTTCACTAGCGGGAGCAACAGATACGCAGTATTTT

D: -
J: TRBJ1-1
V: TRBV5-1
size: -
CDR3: CASSLGEGVSTEAFF
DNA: TGCGCCAGCAGCTTGGGGGAGGGTGTCAGCACTGAAGCTTTCTTT

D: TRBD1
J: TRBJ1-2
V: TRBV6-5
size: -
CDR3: CASRSGTAVYGYTF
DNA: TGTGCCAGCCGGTCCGGGACAGCGGTCTATGGCTACACCTTC

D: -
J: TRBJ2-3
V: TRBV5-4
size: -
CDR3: CASSPNLPDTQYF
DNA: TGTGCCAGCAGCCCGAATTTACCAGATACGCAGTATTTT

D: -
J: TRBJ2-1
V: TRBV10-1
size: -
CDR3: CASSESIKGNEQFF
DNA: TGCGCCAGCAGTGAGTCGATAAAGGGGAATGAGCAGTTCTTC

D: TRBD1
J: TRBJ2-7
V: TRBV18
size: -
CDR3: CASSPIAQGVYEQYF
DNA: TGTGCCAGCTCACCAATCGCTCAGGGGGTATACGAGCAGTACTTC

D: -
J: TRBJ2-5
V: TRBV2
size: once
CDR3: CASSHTEETQYF
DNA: TGTGCCAGCAGTCACACGGAAGAGACCCAGTACTTC

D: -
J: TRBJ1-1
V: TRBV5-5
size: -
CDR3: CASSLELNTEAFF
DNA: TGTGCCAGCAGCTTGGAACTGAACACTGAAGCTTTCTTT

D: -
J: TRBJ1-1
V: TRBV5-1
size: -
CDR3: CASSLASGQGWNTEAFF
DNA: TGCGCCAGCAGCTTGGCCTCCGGGCAGGGGTGGAACACTGAAGCTTTCTTT

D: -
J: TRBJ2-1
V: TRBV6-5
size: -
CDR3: CASTGILGDEQFF
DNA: TGTGCCAGCACAGGGATCCTTGGGGATGAGCAGTTCTTC

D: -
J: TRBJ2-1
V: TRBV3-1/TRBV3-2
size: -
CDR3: CASSQSGTHGIGNEQFF
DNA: TGTGCCAGCAGCCAGTCCGGGACTCACGGAATAGGGAATGAGCAGTTCTTC

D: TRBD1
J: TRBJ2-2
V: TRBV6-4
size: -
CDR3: CASRGTGRTGELFF
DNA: TGTGCCAGCAGGGGGACAGGGAGGACCGGGGAGCTGTTTTTT

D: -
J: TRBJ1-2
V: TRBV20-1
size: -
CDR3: CSVNSYGYTF
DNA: TGCAGTGTTAACAGCTATGGCTACACCTTC

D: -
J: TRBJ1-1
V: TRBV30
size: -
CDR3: CAQTGMNTEAFF
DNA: TGTGCCCAGACAGGCATGAACACTGAAGCTTTCTTT

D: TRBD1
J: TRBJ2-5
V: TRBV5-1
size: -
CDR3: CASSLVLGQGSRETQYF
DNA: TGCGCCAGCAGCTTGGTCCTCGGACAGGGGTCACGAGAGACCCAGTACTTC

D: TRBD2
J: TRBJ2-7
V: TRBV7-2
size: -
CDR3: CASSTELAGGYEQYF
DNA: TGTGCCAGCAGCACTGAACTAGCGGGTGGTTACGAGCAGTACTTC

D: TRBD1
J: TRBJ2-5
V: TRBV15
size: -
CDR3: CATSRDLGDRGAETQYF
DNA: TGTGCCACCAGCAGAGATTTGGGAGACAGGGGGGCGGAGACCCAGTACTTC